These 12 T cell receptor beta chains were all obtained from the same sample, sequenced in a study of blood T cells in healthy people across ages. PCR was performed a second time for about 7 to 12 cycles using a sample-barcoded 5' primer and a J-beta primer mix. From the 5' RACE reads, TCRdb called clonotypes with MiXCR, one entry per CDR3 protein. The sample holds about 1.1 million distinct CDR3 sequences, 35% to 40% seen once. Input material: blood. The receptors derive from a man aged 18 to 35 in good health.

This clonotype was detected once. The germline gene is not matched at one end of the junction; a read error may be the cause. This chain joins TRBV6-5 and TRBJ2-5; D not resolved. This CDR3 contains 14 residues. Germline V gene lookup returns CDR1 MNHEY and CDR2 SVGAGI. The CDR3: CASSSQELQESQYF. The CDR3 DNA sequence: TGTGCCAGCAGTTCTCAGGAATTACAAGAGAGCCAGTACTTC.

With respect to this clonotype: This sequence may be a read error, since a much larger clone differs from it by one base. V gene TRBV12-3 or TRBV12-4 combines with J gene TRBJ2-1; 12 positions agree with TRBD1. With V trimmed by 6 bases and J by 9 bases, 9 bases remained unmatched. CDR3 length: 15 amino acids. CDR3 sequence (DNA): TGTGCCAGCAGGTCCGGGACAGGGGGCACTGCTGAGCAGTTCTTC. Amino acid sequence: CASRSGTGGTAEQFF.

J is TRBJ1-4 and V is TRBV7-8, with unresolved D. CDR1 and CDR2 from the germline V gene are SGHVS and FQNEAQ. The V end lost 2 bases, the J end lost 0 bases, and 7 bases lay between the germline ends. The CDR3 consists of 15 residues. The CDR3 DNA follows: TGTGCCAGCAGCTTATTTACCTCAACTAATGAAAAACTGTTTTTT. Translating gives CASSLFTSTNEKLFF.

A few counts support this clonotype. The rearrangement links TRBV6-5 to TRBJ1-5, with D tentatively TRBD1 (5 bases). The CDR3 runs to 14 residues. Germline CDR1 MNHEY, CDR2 SVGAGI. V was shortened by 11 bases and J by 4 bases, with 18 bases between the two germline ends. The CDR3 nucleotides read TGTGCCTCAGCAGTCAGGGAGGGAAATCAGCCCCAGCATTTT. This encodes CASAVREGNQPQHF.

Only one count was recorded for this clonotype. J is TRBJ2-3 and V is TRBV18; D is undetermined. Germline CDR1 and CDR2: KGHSH and LQKENI. V was trimmed by 5 bases and J by 6 bases, leaving 15 bases between them. This CDR3 is 14 amino acids long. CDR3: CASSSTRLWDTQYF. The CDR3 bases are TGTGCCAGCTCATCGACCAGGTTGTGGGATACGCAGTATTTT. Drawing the rest from reference TRBV18 and TRBJ2-3, the complete variable domain is NAGVMQNPRHLVRRRGQEARLRCSPMKGHSHVYWYRQLPEEGLKFMVYLQKENIIDESGMPKERFSAEFPKEGPSILRIQQVVRGDSAAYFCASSSTRLWDTQYFGPGTRLTVL.

The gene calls are TRBV20-1 and TRBJ2-3; 10 nucleotides line up with TRBD1. This CDR3 contains 16 residues. Germline V gene lookup returns CDR1 DFQATT and CDR2 SNEGSKA (reference sequence). The junction had 14 bases not matched to a gene; V was cut back by 5 bases and J by 6 bases. This CDR3 is CSAGETGTGDSDTQYF. The CDR3 DNA follows: TGCAGTGCTGGGGAAACCGGGACAGGGGACTCGGATACGCAGTATTTT.

This clonotype has more than one count but fewer than ten. This rearrangement joins TRBV7-8 to TRBJ1-6; a weak D match, TRBD1 (5 bases). Germline V gives CDR1 SGHVS, CDR2 FQNEAQ. Between the trimmed V and J ends, which lost 6 bases and 12 bases, there was a span of 24 bases. CDR3 length: 16 amino acids. CDR3 nucleotides: TGTGCCAGCAGGGATCGGGGCAGGATGGATGTCGGACCCCTCCACTTT. Encoded protein: CASRDRGRMDVGPLHF.

This clonotype was observed a few times. The chain recombines TRBV28 with TRBJ1-6; D uncertain. CDR1 is MDHEN and CDR2 is SYDVKM in the germline V gene. The CDR3 is made up of 13 amino acids. Deletions cut 3 bases from V and 14 bases from J, with 14 bases between. CDR3 nucleotides: TGTGCCAGCAGTTTGGTCATAACGGAGGCCCTCCACTTT. Translation: CASSLVITEALHF.

V and J are TRBV7-2 and TRBJ1-2; the D is unclear. CDR3 size: 13 residues. CDR1 and CDR2 (germline): SGHTA, FQGNSA. V was clipped by 7 bases and J by 4 bases, with 13 bases between them. The CDR3 nucleotides are TGTGCCAGCATGGTGTACGAGATCTATGGCTACACCTTC. Its translation is CASMVYEIYGYTF.

The chain joins TRBV6-2 or TRBV6-3 to TRBJ2-1, with 13 nucleotides matching TRBD2. This CDR3 spans 19 amino acids. Germline V gives CDR1 MNHEY, CDR2 SVGEGT. Trimming took 2 bases from V and 5 from J; bases not matched to a gene: 12. CDR3: CASSYRAGTSGAMNNEQFF. CDR3 in DNA: TGTGCCAGCAGTTACAGAGCCGGGACTAGCGGGGCCATGAACAATGAGCAGTTCTTC.

The genes are TRBV12-3 or TRBV12-4 and TRBJ2-3; weak D call: TRBD1 (6 bases). This CDR3 has 13 amino acids. Between the trimmed V and J ends, which lost 10 bases and 0 bases, there was a span of 11 bases. CDR3 sequence reads: CAIQGPSTDTQYF. The CDR3 DNA sequence: TGTGCCATACAGGGCCCCAGCACAGATACGCAGTATTTT.

V gene TRBV7-9 combines with J gene TRBJ1-2; D might be TRBD1 (6 bases). CDR3 length: 14 residues. Trimming pared 1 base from V and 6 bases from J, leaving 12 bases between. Germline V CDR1 and CDR2: SEHNR, FQNEAQ (reference sequence). CDR3 DNA: TGTGCCAGCAGCTTAGGTTTCGGGACACATGGCTACACCTTC. Protein: CASSLGFGTHGYTF.